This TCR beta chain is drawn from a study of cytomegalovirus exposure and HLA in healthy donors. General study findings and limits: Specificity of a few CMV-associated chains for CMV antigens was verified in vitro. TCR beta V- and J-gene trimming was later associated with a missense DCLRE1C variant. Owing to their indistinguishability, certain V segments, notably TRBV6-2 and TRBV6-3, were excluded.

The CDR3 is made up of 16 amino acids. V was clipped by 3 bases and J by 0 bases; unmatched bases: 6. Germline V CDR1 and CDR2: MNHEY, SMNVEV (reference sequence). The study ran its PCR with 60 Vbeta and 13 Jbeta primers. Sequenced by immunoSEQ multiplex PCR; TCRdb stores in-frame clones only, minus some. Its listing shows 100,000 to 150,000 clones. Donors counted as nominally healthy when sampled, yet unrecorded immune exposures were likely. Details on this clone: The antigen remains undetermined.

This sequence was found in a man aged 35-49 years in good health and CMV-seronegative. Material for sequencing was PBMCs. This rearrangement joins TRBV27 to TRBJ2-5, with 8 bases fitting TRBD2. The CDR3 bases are TGTGCCAGCAGTTTCGGCCTAGCGGGTTACCAAGAGACCCAGTACTTC. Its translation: CASSFGLAGYQETQYF.